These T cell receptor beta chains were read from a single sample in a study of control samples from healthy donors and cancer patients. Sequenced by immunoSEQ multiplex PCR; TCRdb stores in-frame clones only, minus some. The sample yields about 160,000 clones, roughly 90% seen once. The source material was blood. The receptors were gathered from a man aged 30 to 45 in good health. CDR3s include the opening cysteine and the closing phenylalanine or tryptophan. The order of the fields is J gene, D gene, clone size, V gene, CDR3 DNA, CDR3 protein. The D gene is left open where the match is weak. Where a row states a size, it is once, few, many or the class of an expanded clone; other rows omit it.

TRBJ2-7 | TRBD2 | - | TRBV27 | TGTGCCAGCAGTACCCGCGGGAGGGCCGACGAGCAGTACTTC | CASSTRGRADEQYF
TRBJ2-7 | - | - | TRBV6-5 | TGTGCCAGCGGACTTCCGGGACGGAACTACGAGCAGTACTTC | CASGLPGRNYEQYF
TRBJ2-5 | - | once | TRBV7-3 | TGTGCCAGCAGCTTAGTGGGCGGCCAAGAGACCCAGTACTTC | CASSLVGGQETQYF
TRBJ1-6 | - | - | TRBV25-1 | TGTGCCAGCGTCGGAGGACGGGATTCACCCCTCCACTTT | CASVGGRDSPLHF
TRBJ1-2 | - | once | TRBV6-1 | TGTGCCAGCAGTGATCGTTACGGCTACACCTTC | CASSDRYGYTF
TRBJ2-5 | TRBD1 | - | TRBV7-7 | TGTGCCAGCAGCCCCGGGGTACAGGGGGCTCCAGGGACCCAGTACTTC | CASSPGVQGAPGTQYF
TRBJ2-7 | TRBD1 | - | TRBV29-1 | TGCAGCGCAGGCGGTCAGGGGGCCCACGAGCAGTACTTC | CSAGGQGAHEQYF
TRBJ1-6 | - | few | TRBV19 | TGTGCCAGTAGTATTCCGACCGGACGCCTAAATTCACCCCTCCACTTT | CASSIPTGRLNSPLHF
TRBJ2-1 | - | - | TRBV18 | TGTGCCAGCTCACCACTGGGGAGTCCCTACAATGAGCAGTTCTTC | CASSPLGSPYNEQFF
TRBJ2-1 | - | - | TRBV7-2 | TGTGCCAGCAGCTCCGGGGTCTACATCTACAATGAGCAGTTCTTC | CASSSGVYIYNEQFF
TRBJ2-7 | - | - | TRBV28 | TGTGCCAGCGGAACGTCAGTAGTCTTCGAGCAGTACTTC | CASGTSVVFEQYF
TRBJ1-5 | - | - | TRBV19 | TGTGCCTCCACCCCAGGGACGGGCAATCAGCCCCAGCATTTT | CASTPGTGNQPQHF
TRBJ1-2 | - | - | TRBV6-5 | TGTGCCAGCAGTTACGGTAGCTCCGAACGTTTTGGCTACACCTTC | CASSYGSSERFGYTF
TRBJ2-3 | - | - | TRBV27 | TGTGCCAGCTTAGAAGGGGGACACAGCACAGATACGCAGTATTTT | CASLEGGHSTDTQYF
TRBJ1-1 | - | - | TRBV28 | TGTGCCAGCAGTTCAACAGGCGGGACTGAAGCTTTCTTT | CASSSTGGTEAFF
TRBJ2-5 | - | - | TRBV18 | TGTGCCAGCTCAAGAAGCGGACAAGAGACCCAGTACTTC | CASSRSGQETQYF
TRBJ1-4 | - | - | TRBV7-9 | TGTGCCAGCGCCTTGGGGGGGCCTTTGGGATATGAAAAACTGTTTTTT | CASALGGPLGYEKLFF
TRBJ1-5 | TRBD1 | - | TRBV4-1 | TGCGCCAGCAGCCAAGTCACAGGGGTACGTCAGCCCCAGCATTTT | CASSQVTGVRQPQHF
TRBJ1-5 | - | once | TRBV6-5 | TGTGCCAGCGGGACTCGGGTGAGCAATCAGCCCCAGCATTTT | CASGTRVSNQPQHF
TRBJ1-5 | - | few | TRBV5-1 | TGCGCCAGCAGCTTGGAGGGTTCAGGACAGCCCCAGCATTTT | CASSLEGSGQPQHF
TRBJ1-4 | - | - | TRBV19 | TGTGCCAGTACTGATGGGGGAGTCGGTGAAAAACTGTTTTTT | CASTDGGVGEKLFF
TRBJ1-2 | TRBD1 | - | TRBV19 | TGTGCCAGTTGGGCGGGCAGGGGGCGCGACTCTGGCTACACCTTC | CASWAGRGRDSGYTF
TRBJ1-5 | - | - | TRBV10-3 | TGTGCCATCGGAGCAGGCTTAGATCAGCCCCAGCATTTT | CAIGAGLDQPQHF